A selection of T cell receptor beta chains follows, all from one sample in a study of beta chain features in type 1 diabetes. Sequencing used immunoSEQ multiplex PCR; TCRdb keeps in-frame clones, though not all of them. The sample has about 320,000 clones, 14% seen once. The sequenced material came from central memory CD4+ T cells from blood. The origin of the receptors is a man aged 25-45 years in good health. The CDR3 runs from the conserved cysteine through the conserved F or W. Fields, in order: J gene, clone size, CDR3 length, D gene, V gene, CDR3 DNA, CDR3 protein. A D gene is named only where the DNA matches it firmly. Where a row states a size, it is once, few, many or the class of an expanded clone; other rows omit it.

>TRBJ1-1|few|14|.|TRBV10-1
TGCGCCAGCAGTGAGTCGGACAGATCCACTGAAGCTTTCTTT
CASSESDRSTEAFF
>TRBJ2-3|.|14|.|TRBV4-3
TGCGCCAGCAGCCGTGGGCTTAGGACAGATACGCAGTATTTT
CASSRGLRTDTQYF
>TRBJ1-6|.|14|.|TRBV5-1
TGCGCCAGCAGCTTGGCATTGGGTGATTCACCCCTCCACTTT
CASSLALGDSPLHF
>TRBJ1-1|.|14|.|TRBV5-4
TGTGCCAGCAGCTTGGTTGGAACAGCTCAGGGAGCTTTCTTT
CASSLVGTAQGAFF
>TRBJ1-3|.|16|TRBD1|TRBV4-3
TGCGCCAGCAGTCACCTGGGACAGGGAGGTGGAAACACCATATATTTT
CASSHLGQGGGNTIYF
>TRBJ2-1|few|15|TRBD2|TRBV19
TGTGCCAGTAGTATGGGACTAGCCGGGACCTATGAGCAGTTCTTC
CASSMGLAGTYEQFF
>TRBJ1-1|few|19|TRBD1|TRBV27
TGTGCCAGCAGTCTAGAACCCCCGGGACAGGGGGCCTTGGGAACTGAAGCTTTCTTT
CASSLEPPGQGALGTEAFF
>TRBJ2-3|.|13|TRBD2|TRBV7-2
TGTGCCAGCAGCTTAGGGACTAGCGGGGAGTCGTATTTT
CASSLGTSGESYF
>TRBJ2-3|many|11|.|TRBV7-9
TGTGCCAGCAGCCCAACAGATACGCAGTATTTT
CASSPTDTQYF
>TRBJ1-2|few|14|TRBD1|TRBV7-9
TGTGCCAGCAGCCTCGGACAGGGGGCGCTTGGCTACACCTTC
CASSLGQGALGYTF
>TRBJ1-1|few|13|.|TRBV6-1
TGTGCCAGCAAGAACAGGGCGGACACTGAAGCTTTCTTT
CASKNRADTEAFF
>TRBJ1-2|.|13|.|TRBV5-1
TGCGCCAGCAGCTTCGGGAGAGACTATGGCTACACCTTC
CASSFGRDYGYTF
>TRBJ1-6|few|14|.|TRBV7-9
TGTGCCAGCAGCTTAAGTGGCAGAAATTCACCCCTCCACTTT
CASSLSGRNSPLHF
>TRBJ2-1|.|15|TRBD2|TRBV5-4
TGTGCCAGCAGCCGAGTAGCGGGAGCGGACAATGAGCAGTTCTTC
CASSRVAGADNEQFF
>TRBJ1-2|.|15|.|TRBV6-1
TGTGCCATCCGACAGACGTTGCAGACTAACTATGGCTACACCTTC
CAIRQTLQTNYGYTF
>TRBJ2-1|many|14|.|TRBV30
TGTGCCTGGAGTGCTCTTGACAGATACAATGAGCAGTTCTTC
CAWSALDRYNEQFF
>TRBJ2-5|.|16|TRBD2|TRBV7-7
TGTGCTAGCAGCTCGGGACTAGCGGGAGGTCGGGAGACCCAGTACTTC
CASSSGLAGGRETQYF